This T cell receptor (beta chain) was captured by sequencing in a study of cytomegalovirus exposure and HLA in healthy donors. Overall study results and limits: A later analysis reportedly identified an Asian-associated ancestry cluster as carrying fewer N-insertions than the 666-donor mean. CMV serostatus alone was available as immune exposure information. Reports described diagnosis of cytomegalovirus status by the classifier as highly specific and sensitive.

These donors counted as nominally healthy when sampled, but unrecorded immune exposures were likely. A note on this clone: What it binds is not known.

The CDR3 is 14 amino acids. V dropped 7 bases and J dropped 7; count of bases not matched to a gene: 9. CDR1 and CDR2 from the germline V gene are LNHDA and SQIVND (reference sequence). A multiplex PCR was run with 60 Vbeta primers and 13 Jbeta primers. Generated by immunoSEQ multiplex PCR, the TCRdb table keeps only in-frame clones and is missing some. The table shows some 140,000 clones, with about 76% occurring only once. Sequencing was performed on PBMCs. This receptor was obtained from a man aged 30-40 years in good health and CMV-seropositive. The chain has TRBV19 and TRBJ2-7, with 11 bases lining up with TRBD2. The CDR3 DNA is TGTGCCAGTATCGGGACTAGCGGACCCGGGGAGCAGTACTTC. Encoded protein: CASIGTSGPGEQYF.